These 9 T cell receptor beta chains were sequenced from one sample in a study of T cell changes during pregnancy in multiple sclerosis. TCRdb's table, derived via immunoSEQ multiplex PCR, lists solely in-frame clones and lacks some. Seen here are around 80,000 clones, 85% to 95% observed once, and the top ten hold 2% to 2.5%. Sample: peripheral blood, taken before pregnancy. The receptors shown here come from a female donor with multiple sclerosis, enrolled in a pregnancy study.

This chain uses TRBV2 with TRBJ2-7, with D unclear. The germline V gene encodes CDR1 SNHLY and CDR2 FYNNEI. The ends were cut back, 3 bases at V and 5 bases at J, with 8 bases in the middle. The CDR3 consists of 12 residues. Here the CDR3 reads CASSERWDEQYF. The CDR3 DNA reads TGTGCCAGCAGTGAGCGGTGGGACGAGCAGTACTTC.

The chain couples TRBV28 to TRBJ2-2; D is undetermined. This CDR3 has 12 residues. Trimming took 5 bases from V and 8 from J, leaving 9 bases between them. Germline V gene sequence: CDR1 MDHEN, CDR2 SYDVKM. DNA for the CDR3: TGTGCCAGCAGTCAAACAGCTGGGGAGCTGTTTTTT. Translation: CASSQTAGELFF.

The V and J genes are TRBV7-9 and TRBJ1-2; TRBD1 is a possible D gene (5 bases). Trimming shortened V by 1 base and J by 4 bases, and 16 bases separated the two germline ends. This CDR3 has 16 amino acids. Germline V gene data show CDR1 as SEHNR and CDR2 as FQNEAQ (reference sequence). The CDR3 sequence: CASSLVTTGTPYGYTF. The DNA for the CDR3 is TGTGCCAGCAGCTTAGTTACTACAGGCACTCCCTATGGCTACACCTTC.

The rearrangement uses TRBV7-9 and TRBJ1-1; 7 nucleotides align to TRBD1. The CDR3 length is 16 residues. V shed 5 bases and J 1 base; nucleotides not matched to a gene: 10. From germline, CDR1 is SEHNR and CDR2 FQNEAQ (reference sequence). This chain's CDR3 is CASSPPPDRENTEAFF. DNA of the CDR3: TGTGCCAGCAGCCCACCACCCGACAGGGAGAACACTGAAGCTTTCTTT.

The rearrangement uses TRBV7-2 and TRBJ2-7, with TRBD2 identical over 9 bases. Trimming cost V 5 bases and J 3 bases; bases outside gene matches: 8. The CDR3 has 15 amino acids. From germline, CDR1 is SGHTA and CDR2 FQGNSA. CDR3 nucleotide sequence: TGTGCCAGCAGCCCCCGGATAGCGGGAGTCTACGAGCAGTACTTC. Translated: CASSPRIAGVYEQYF. The whole variable domain, filled in from reference TRBV7-2 and TRBJ2-7, reads GAGVSQSPSNKVTEKGKDVELRCDPISGHTALYWYRQSLGQGLEFLIYFQGNSAPDKSGLPSDRFSAERTGGSVSTLTIQRTQQEDSAVYLCASSPRIAGVYEQYFGPGTRLTVT.

V and J are TRBV7-9 and TRBJ2-7, with D possibly TRBD1 on 6 matching bases. Trimming left V 5 bases short and J 1 base short, with 12 bases between. CDR1 and CDR2 from the germline V gene are SEHNR and FQNEAQ (reference sequence). The length of the CDR3 is 14 residues. CDR3 amino acids: CASSARDTSYEQYF. The CDR3 coding sequence is TGTGCCAGCAGCGCTCGGGACACTTCCTACGAGCAGTACTTC.

V is TRBV5-6 and J is TRBJ1-1, with 8 bases fitting TRBD1. Germline assignment: CDR1 SGHDT and CDR2 YYEEEE. The CDR3 runs 14 residues. J lost 11 bases, V lost 3 bases, and 12 bases had no gene match. The CDR3 bases are TGTGCCAGCAGCTACATAGGGACAGGCCTAGAGGCTTTCTTT. Translated: CASSYIGTGLEAFF.

The chain links TRBV7-3 to TRBJ2-3, with 7 bases lining up with TRBD2. Germline loops: CDR1 SGHTA, CDR2 FQGTGA. V lost 5 bases, J lost 2 bases, and 10 bases stayed unmatched. There are 16 residues in the CDR3. CDR3 nucleotides: TGTGCCAGCAGCCATGGGGTAGCGGGCGACACAGATACGCAGTATTTT. Translated: CASSHGVAGDTDTQYF.

The sample holds one count of this clone. The chain joins TRBV7-6 to TRBJ2-7, with 10 bases aligning to TRBD2. The CDR3 totals 14 residues. From germline, CDR1 is SGHVS and CDR2 FNYEAQ. Trimming removed 4 bases from V and 6 bases from J; junction bases left unmatched: 6. In DNA, the CDR3 is TGTGCCAGCAGCTCCCAGACTAGCGGGTCCGAGCAGTACTTC. The encoded protein is CASSSQTSGSEQYF.